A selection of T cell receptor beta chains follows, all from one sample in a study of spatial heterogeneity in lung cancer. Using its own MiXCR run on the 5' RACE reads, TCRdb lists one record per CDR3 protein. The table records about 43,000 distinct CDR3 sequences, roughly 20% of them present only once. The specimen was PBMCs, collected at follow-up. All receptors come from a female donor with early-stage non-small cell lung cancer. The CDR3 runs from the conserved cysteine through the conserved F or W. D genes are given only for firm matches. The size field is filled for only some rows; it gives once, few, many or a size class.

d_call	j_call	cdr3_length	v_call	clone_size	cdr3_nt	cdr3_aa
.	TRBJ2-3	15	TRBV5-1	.	TGCGCCAGCAGCTTGGCCGGGAGTTGGACAGATACGCAGTATTTT	CASSLAGSWTDTQYF
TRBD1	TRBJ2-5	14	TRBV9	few	TGTGCCAGCAGCCAAGGGGGCTATCAAGAGACCCAGTACTTC	CASSQGGYQETQYF
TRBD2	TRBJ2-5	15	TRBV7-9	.	TGTGCCAGCAAGTTAGCGGGGGACCAACAAGAGACCCAGTACTTC	CASKLAGDQQETQYF
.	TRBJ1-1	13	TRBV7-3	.	TGTGCCAGCAGCTTACGAGGCGAAACTGAAGCTTTCTTT	CASSLRGETEAFF
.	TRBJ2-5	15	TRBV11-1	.	TGTGCCAGCAGCCCTAGGACACGACAGCAAGAGACCCAGTACTTC	CASSPRTRQQETQYF
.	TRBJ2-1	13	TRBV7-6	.	TGTGCCAGCAGCTTAGCTGAAAACAATGAGCAGTTCTTC	CASSLAENNEQFF
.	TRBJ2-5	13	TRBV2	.	TGTGTCAGCGACCGGGACGGGAAAGAGACCCAGTACTTC	CVSDRDGKETQYF
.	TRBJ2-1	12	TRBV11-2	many	TGTGCCAGCAGCTTAATGGGTAATGAGCAGTTCTTC	CASSLMGNEQFF
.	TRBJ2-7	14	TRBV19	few	TGTGCCAGTAGTAGGACTGCGAGCTCCTACGAGCAGTACTTC	CASSRTASSYEQYF
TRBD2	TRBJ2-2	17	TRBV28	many	TGTGCCAGCAGTCCGTCCGGGACTAGCGCGCCCAGCGGGGAGCTGTTTTTT	CASSPSGTSAPSGELFF
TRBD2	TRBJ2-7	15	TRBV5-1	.	TGCGCCAGCAGCTTGGACAAACTAGCGGGAGCCGAGCAGTACTTC	CASSLDKLAGAEQYF
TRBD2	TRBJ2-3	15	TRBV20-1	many	TGCAGTGCTAACCGACTAGCGGGAGATGTGGATACGCAGTATTTT	CSANRLAGDVDTQYF
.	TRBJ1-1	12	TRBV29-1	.	TGCAGCGTTGATCGAAGACAGGATCGGGCTTTCTTT	CSVDRRQDRAFF
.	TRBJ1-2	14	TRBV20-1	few	TGCAGTGCTAGAGATCCCCAGTCGGGACATGGCTACACCTTC	CSARDPQSGHGYTF
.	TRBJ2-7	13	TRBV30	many	TGTGCCTGGAGACAACGGGACTCCTACGAGCAGTACTTC	CAWRQRDSYEQYF
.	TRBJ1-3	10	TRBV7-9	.	TGTGCCAGCAGCGGAAACACCATATATTTT	CASSGNTIYF
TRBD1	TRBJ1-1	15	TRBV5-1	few	TGCGCCAGCAGCTTGGACCCAGGGGGCAGCACTGAAGCTTTCTTT	CASSLDPGGSTEAFF
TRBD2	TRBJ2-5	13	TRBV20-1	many	TGCAGTGCTGAGAGCGGGGGGAGGGAGACCCAGTACTTC	CSAESGGRETQYF
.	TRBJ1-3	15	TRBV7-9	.	TGTGCCAGCAGCTTTCTGTTTGCGCTTGGAAACACCATATATTTT	CASSFLFALGNTIYF
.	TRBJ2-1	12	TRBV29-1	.	TGCAGCGCCTCGTCGGGGTACAATGAGCAGTTCTTC	CSASSGYNEQFF
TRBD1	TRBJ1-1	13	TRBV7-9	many	TGTGCCAGCAGGTCGGGACAGGGCACTGAAGCTTTCTTT	CASRSGQGTEAFF
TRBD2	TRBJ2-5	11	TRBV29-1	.	TGCAGCGGGACTAGCGGGAGGGTGCAGTACTTC	CSGTSGRVQYF
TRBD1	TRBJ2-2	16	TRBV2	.	TGTGCCAGCAGTGCGGACAGGGTACTTTTGGGCGGGGAGCTGTTTTTT	CASSADRVLLGGELFF
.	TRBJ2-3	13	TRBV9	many	TGTGCCAGCAGCCGCGCTAACACAGATACGCAGTATTTT	CASSRANTDTQYF
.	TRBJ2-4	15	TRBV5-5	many	TGTGCCAGCAGCTTGGAGTTTAGGCAGATAAACATTCAGTACTTC	CASSLEFRQINIQYF
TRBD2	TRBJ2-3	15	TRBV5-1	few	TGCGCCAGCAGCCAAAGGACTAGCGCGGGGGATACGCAGTATTTT	CASSQRTSAGDTQYF
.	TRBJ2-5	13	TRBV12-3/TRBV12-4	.	TGTGCCAGCAGTCCACAGGATGGGGGGACCCAGTACTTC	CASSPQDGGTQYF
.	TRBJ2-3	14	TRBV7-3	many	TGTGCCAGCAGTCGGGACCGATTACCAGATACGCAGTATTTT	CASSRDRLPDTQYF
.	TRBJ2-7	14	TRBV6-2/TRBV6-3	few	TGTGCCAGCAGCGCCTTAATGGGAGAGTACGAGCAGTACTTC	CASSALMGEYEQYF